Listed below are T cell receptor beta chains from one sample, sequenced in a study of T cell repertoires in aging, cancer and after chemotherapy. From the multiplex PCR reads, TCRdb called clonotypes with MiXCR, one entry per CDR3 protein. The sample has roughly 7,200 distinct CDR3 sequences; about 50% are singletons. The source material was blood. Receptors were obtained from a human donor with a solid tumor. CDR3s include the opening cysteine and the closing phenylalanine or tryptophan. The D gene is left open where the match is weak. The size entry is marked missing in some rows and otherwise reads once, few, many or a size class.

v_gene	j_gene	d_gene	abundance	CDR3aa	CDR3nt
TRBV11-2	TRBJ2-3	TRBD2	-	CASSYSSGITSTDTQYF	TGTGCCAGCAGCTACTCTAGCGGGATTACTAGCACAGATACGCAGTATTTT
TRBV19	TRBJ1-5	-	-	CASSESQQPQHF	TGTGCCAGTAGTGAGTCCCAGCAGCCCCAGCATTTT
TRBV2	TRBJ2-7	TRBD1	once	CASILDDRDRGSHEQYF	TGTGCCAGCATTCTCGACGACCGGGACAGGGGGTCCCACGAGCAGTACTTC
TRBV20-1	TRBJ2-1	TRBD2	-	CSARSGSSYNEQFF	TGCAGTGCACGGAGCGGGAGCTCCTACAATGAGCAGTTCTTC
TRBV20-1	TRBJ2-7	-	-	CSASELGQGEAEQYF	TGCAGTGCCTCGGAGTTGGGGCAGGGGGAGGCCGAGCAGTACTTC
TRBV27	TRBJ2-6	-	-	CASSLSPQGFSGANVLTF	TGTGCCAGCAGTTTATCTCCTCAGGGTTTCTCTGGGGCCAACGTCCTGACTTTC
TRBV7-9	TRBJ2-3	-	-	CASSLLGSVEVASTDTQYF	TGTGCCAGCAGCCTCCTAGGTTCGGTAGAAGTTGCTAGCACAGATACGCAGTATTTT
TRBV20-1	TRBJ2-7	TRBD2	-	CSARISGVGWEQYF	TGCAGTGCTAGAATTAGCGGGGTGGGGTGGGAGCAGTACTTC
TRBV27	TRBJ1-5	-	-	CASSYRALGNQPQHF	TGTGCCAGCAGCTACAGGGCCTTGGGGAATCAGCCCCAGCATTTT
TRBV18	TRBJ2-7	TRBD1	-	CASSPLPGQSYEQYF	TGTGCCAGCTCACCACTGCCGGGACAGTCCTACGAGCAGTACTTC
TRBV11-2	TRBJ2-7	-	-	CASSLPRTYEQYF	TGTGCCAGCAGCTTACCCCGGACATACGAGCAGTACTTC
TRBV7-3	TRBJ1-1	-	-	CASSLLGRGLNTEAFF	TGTGCCAGCAGCCTCCTAGGTCGTGGGTTAAACACTGAAGCTTTCTTT
TRBV5-4	TRBJ1-2	-	few	CASSFFTAGDYGYTF	TGTGCCAGCAGCTTCTTTACGGCGGGAGACTATGGCTACACCTTC